This is a list of T cell receptor beta chains from one sample in a study of T cell changes during pregnancy in multiple sclerosis. Sequencing used immunoSEQ multiplex PCR; TCRdb keeps in-frame clones, though not all of them. The table has about 80,000 clones, roughly 94% seen once. The source material was peripheral blood, sampled before pregnancy. The origin of the receptors is a female donor with multiple sclerosis, enrolled in a pregnancy study. Each CDR3 is given with its conserved first and last residue. A D gene is named only where the DNA matches it firmly. A clone size is listed for some rows: how often the clone was seen (once, few, many), or a class if it is expanded.

v_call: TRBV6-5
d_call: TRBD1
j_call: TRBJ1-6
clone_size: -
cdr3_aa: CASNPWTGSNSPLHF
cdr3_nt: TGTGCCAGCAATCCGTGGACAGGATCCAATTCACCCCTCCACTTT

v_call: TRBV19
d_call: -
j_call: TRBJ2-7
clone_size: -
cdr3_aa: CASSLGAEQYF
cdr3_nt: TGTGCCAGTAGTTTGGGGGCCGAGCAGTACTTC

v_call: TRBV5-1
d_call: -
j_call: TRBJ2-1
clone_size: -
cdr3_aa: CASSLDPTGYNEQFF
cdr3_nt: TGCGCCAGCAGCTTGGACCCTACAGGGTACAATGAGCAGTTCTTC

v_call: TRBV27
d_call: -
j_call: TRBJ2-2
clone_size: -
cdr3_aa: CASSYLGGELFF
cdr3_nt: TGTGCCAGCAGTTACCTAGGCGGGGAGCTGTTTTTT

v_call: TRBV9
d_call: TRBD2
j_call: TRBJ2-7
clone_size: -
cdr3_aa: CASSPLSGATYEQYF
cdr3_nt: TGTGCCAGCAGCCCCTTGAGCGGGGCCACCTACGAGCAGTACTTC

v_call: TRBV5-4
d_call: TRBD1
j_call: TRBJ1-4
clone_size: -
cdr3_aa: CASSRTGTGVEKLFF
cdr3_nt: TGTGCCAGCAGCAGAACCGGGACAGGGGTTGAAAAACTGTTTTTT

v_call: TRBV7-9
d_call: -
j_call: TRBJ1-1
clone_size: -
cdr3_aa: CASSSPWGGDDTEAFF
cdr3_nt: TGTGCCAGCAGCTCCCCCTGGGGAGGGGATGACACTGAAGCTTTCTTT

v_call: TRBV15
d_call: TRBD1
j_call: TRBJ1-1
clone_size: -
cdr3_aa: CATSRGGQGLEAFF
cdr3_nt: TGTGCCACCAGCAGAGGGGGACAGGGGCTTGAAGCTTTCTTT

v_call: TRBV9
d_call: -
j_call: TRBJ2-3
clone_size: -
cdr3_aa: CASSVSSAGSTDTQYF
cdr3_nt: TGTGCCAGCAGCGTGTCTAGCGCGGGGAGCACAGATACGCAGTATTTT

v_call: TRBV9
d_call: TRBD1
j_call: TRBJ2-1
clone_size: -
cdr3_aa: CASSVATGGNEQFF
cdr3_nt: TGTGCCAGCAGCGTAGCTACAGGGGGCAATGAGCAGTTCTTC

v_call: TRBV19
d_call: -
j_call: TRBJ1-2
clone_size: -
cdr3_aa: CASSIFSGNNYGYTF
cdr3_nt: TGTGCCAGTAGTATTTTTTCAGGGAATAACTATGGCTACACCTTC

v_call: TRBV25-1
d_call: -
j_call: TRBJ2-5
clone_size: -
cdr3_aa: CASSGDQETQYF
cdr3_nt: TGTGCCAGCAGTGGAGACCAAGAGACCCAGTACTTC

v_call: TRBV7-6
d_call: -
j_call: TRBJ2-1
clone_size: -
cdr3_aa: CASSLAPAGVVGLYNEQFF
cdr3_nt: TGTGCCAGCAGCTTAGCCCCCGCTGGGGTCGTAGGACTCTACAATGAGCAGTTCTTC

v_call: TRBV7-6
d_call: -
j_call: TRBJ2-1
clone_size: -
cdr3_aa: CASSLGKAGGLNEQFF
cdr3_nt: TGTGCCAGCAGCTTAGGGAAGGCAGGGGGGTTGAATGAGCAGTTCTTC

v_call: TRBV7-9
d_call: TRBD1
j_call: TRBJ2-3
clone_size: -
cdr3_aa: CASSFRGQGDTQYF
cdr3_nt: TGTGCCAGCAGCTTCAGGGGGCAGGGAGATACGCAGTATTTT

v_call: TRBV5-6
d_call: -
j_call: TRBJ1-1
clone_size: -
cdr3_aa: CASSLGPSGTEAFF
cdr3_nt: TGTGCCAGCAGCTTGGGTCCTTCGGGTACTGAAGCTTTCTTT

v_call: TRBV23-1
d_call: TRBD1
j_call: TRBJ1-2
clone_size: -
cdr3_aa: CASSRPGTGTAYGYTF
cdr3_nt: TGCGCCAGCAGCCGACCCGGGACAGGGACGGCCTATGGCTACACCTTC

v_call: TRBV15
d_call: -
j_call: TRBJ2-7
clone_size: -
cdr3_aa: CATSRQGYEQYF
cdr3_nt: TGTGCCACCAGCAGACAGGGGTACGAGCAGTACTTC

v_call: TRBV7-9
d_call: TRBD1
j_call: TRBJ2-7
clone_size: once
cdr3_aa: CASRIDHRDRSTYEQYF
cdr3_nt: TGTGCCAGCAGAATCGATCACCGGGACAGAAGTACCTACGAGCAGTACTTC

v_call: TRBV18
d_call: -
j_call: TRBJ1-5
clone_size: -
cdr3_aa: CASSPQGANQPQHF
cdr3_nt: TGTGCCAGCTCACCACAAGGGGCCAATCAGCCCCAGCATTTT

v_call: TRBV6-1
d_call: -
j_call: TRBJ1-3
clone_size: -
cdr3_aa: CASIRGQISGNTIYF
cdr3_nt: TGTGCCAGCATTCGTGGACAGATCTCTGGAAACACCATATATTTT

v_call: TRBV6-5
d_call: -
j_call: TRBJ2-4
clone_size: -
cdr3_aa: CASSRRTTKNIQYF
cdr3_nt: TGTGCCAGCAGCCGGCGGACTACTAAAAACATTCAGTACTTC

v_call: TRBV27
d_call: TRBD2
j_call: TRBJ2-7
clone_size: -
cdr3_aa: CASSPWTSGYYEQYF
cdr3_nt: TGTGCCAGCAGCCCTTGGACTAGCGGATATTACGAGCAGTACTTC

v_call: TRBV11-2
d_call: -
j_call: TRBJ1-2
clone_size: -
cdr3_aa: CASSLGPLLGASNYGYTF
cdr3_nt: TGTGCCAGCAGCTTAGGTCCCCTTCTGGGGGCGAGCAACTATGGCTACACCTTC

v_call: TRBV5-1
d_call: TRBD1
j_call: TRBJ1-6
clone_size: once
cdr3_aa: CASSVSPGQGNSPLHF
cdr3_nt: TGCGCCAGCAGCGTGAGTCCGGGACAGGGTAATTCACCCCTCCACTTT